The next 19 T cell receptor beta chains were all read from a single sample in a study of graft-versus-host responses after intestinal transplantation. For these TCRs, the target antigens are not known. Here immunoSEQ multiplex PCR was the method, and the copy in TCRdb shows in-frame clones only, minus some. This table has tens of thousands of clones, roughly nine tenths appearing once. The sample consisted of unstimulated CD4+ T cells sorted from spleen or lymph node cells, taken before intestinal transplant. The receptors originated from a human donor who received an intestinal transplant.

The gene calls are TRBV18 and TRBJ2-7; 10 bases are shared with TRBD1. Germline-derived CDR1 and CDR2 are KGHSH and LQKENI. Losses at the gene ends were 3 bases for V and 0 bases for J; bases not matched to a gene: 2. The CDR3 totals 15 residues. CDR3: CASSPGTGASYEQYF. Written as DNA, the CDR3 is TGTGCCAGCTCACCGGGGACAGGGGCCTCCTACGAGCAGTACTTC.

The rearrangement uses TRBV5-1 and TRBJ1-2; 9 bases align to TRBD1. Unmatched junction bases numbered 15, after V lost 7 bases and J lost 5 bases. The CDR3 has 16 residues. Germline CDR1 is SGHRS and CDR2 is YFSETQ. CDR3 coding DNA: TGCGCCAGCGCCGGGTCCTTGGGACAGGGCAGATATGGCTACACCTTC. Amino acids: CASAGSLGQGRYGYTF.

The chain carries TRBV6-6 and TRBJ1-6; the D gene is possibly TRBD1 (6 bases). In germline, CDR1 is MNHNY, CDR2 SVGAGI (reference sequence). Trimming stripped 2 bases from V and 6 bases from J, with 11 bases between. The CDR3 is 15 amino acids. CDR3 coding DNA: TGTGCCAGCAGTTACGCAGGGGCCCCTAATTCACCCCTCCACTTT. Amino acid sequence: CASSYAGAPNSPLHF.

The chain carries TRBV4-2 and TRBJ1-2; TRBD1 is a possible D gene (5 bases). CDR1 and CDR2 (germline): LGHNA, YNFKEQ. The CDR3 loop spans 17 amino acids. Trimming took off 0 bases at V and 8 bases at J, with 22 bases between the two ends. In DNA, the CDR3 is TGTGCCAGCAGCCAAGATGGGGGGGGAGGATCCCTCGTGGGCTACACCTTC. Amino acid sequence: CASSQDGGGGSLVGYTF.

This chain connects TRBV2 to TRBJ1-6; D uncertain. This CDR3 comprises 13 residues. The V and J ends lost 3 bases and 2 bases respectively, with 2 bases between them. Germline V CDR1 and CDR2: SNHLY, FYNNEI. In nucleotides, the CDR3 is TGTGCCAGCAGTGACACCTATAATTCACCCCTCCACTTT. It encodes CASSDTYNSPLHF.

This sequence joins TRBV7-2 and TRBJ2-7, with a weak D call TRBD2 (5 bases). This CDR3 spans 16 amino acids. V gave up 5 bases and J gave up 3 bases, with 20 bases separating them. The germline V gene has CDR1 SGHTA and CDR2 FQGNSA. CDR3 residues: CASSPTRTGYGYEQYF. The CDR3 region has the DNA TGTGCCAGCAGCCCGACACGGACGGGGTATGGCTACGAGCAGTACTTC.

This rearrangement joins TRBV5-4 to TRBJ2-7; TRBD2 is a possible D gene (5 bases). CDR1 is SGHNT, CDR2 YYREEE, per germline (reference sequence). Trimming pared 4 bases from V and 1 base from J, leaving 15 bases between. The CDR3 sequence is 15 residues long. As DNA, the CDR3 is TGTGCCAGCAGCCTGGACTCTAGCAGTTCCTACGAGCAGTACTTC. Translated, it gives CASSLDSSSSYEQYF.

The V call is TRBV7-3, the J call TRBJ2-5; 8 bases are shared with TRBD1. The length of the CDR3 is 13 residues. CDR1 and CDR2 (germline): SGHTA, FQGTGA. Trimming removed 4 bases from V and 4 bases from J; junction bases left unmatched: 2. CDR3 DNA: TGTGCCAGCAGCTCCGGGACAGGAGAGACCCAGTACTTC. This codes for CASSSGTGETQYF.

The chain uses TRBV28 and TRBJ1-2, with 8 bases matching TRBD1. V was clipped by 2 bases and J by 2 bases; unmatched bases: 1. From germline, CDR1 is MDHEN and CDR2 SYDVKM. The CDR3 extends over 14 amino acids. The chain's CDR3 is CASSLGQGNYGYTF. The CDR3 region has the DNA TGTGCCAGCAGTTTAGGACAGGGAAACTATGGCTACACCTTC.

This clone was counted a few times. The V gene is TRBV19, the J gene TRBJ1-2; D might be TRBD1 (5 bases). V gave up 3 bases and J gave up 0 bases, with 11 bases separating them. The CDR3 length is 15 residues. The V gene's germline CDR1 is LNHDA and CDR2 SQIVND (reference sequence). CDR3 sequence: CASSIKGQANYGYTF. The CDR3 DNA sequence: TGTGCCAGTAGTATTAAGGGGCAGGCTAACTATGGCTACACCTTC.

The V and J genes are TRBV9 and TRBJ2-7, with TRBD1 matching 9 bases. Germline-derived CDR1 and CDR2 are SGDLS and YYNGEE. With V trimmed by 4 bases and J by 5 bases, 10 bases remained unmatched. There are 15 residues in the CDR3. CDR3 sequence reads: CASSPGDRVLDEQYF. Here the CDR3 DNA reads TGTGCCAGCAGCCCGGGGGACAGGGTCCTCGACGAGCAGTACTTC. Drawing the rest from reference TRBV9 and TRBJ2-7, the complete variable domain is DSGVTQTPKHLITATGQRVTLRCSPRSGDLSVYWYQQSLDQGLQFLIQYYNGEERAKGNILERFSAQQFPDLHSELNLSSLELGDSALYFCASSPGDRVLDEQYFGPGTRLTVT.

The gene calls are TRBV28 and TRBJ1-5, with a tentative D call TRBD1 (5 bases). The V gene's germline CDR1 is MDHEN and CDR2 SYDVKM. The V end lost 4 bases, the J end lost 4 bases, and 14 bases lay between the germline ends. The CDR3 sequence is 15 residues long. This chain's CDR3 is CASSWVGGANQPQHF. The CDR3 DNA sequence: TGTGCCAGCAGTTGGGTCGGGGGAGCGAATCAGCCCCAGCATTTT.

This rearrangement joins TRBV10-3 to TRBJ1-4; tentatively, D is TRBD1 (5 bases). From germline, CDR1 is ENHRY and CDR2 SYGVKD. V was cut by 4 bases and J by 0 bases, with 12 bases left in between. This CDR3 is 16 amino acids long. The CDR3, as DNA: TGTGCCATCAGTGCGTACTTAGGGGCAACTAATGAAAAACTGTTTTTT. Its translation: CAISAYLGATNEKLFF.

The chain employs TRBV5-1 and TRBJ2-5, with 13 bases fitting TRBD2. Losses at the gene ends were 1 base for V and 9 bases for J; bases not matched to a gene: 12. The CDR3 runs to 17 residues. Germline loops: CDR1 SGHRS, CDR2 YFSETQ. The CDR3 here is CASSLTSGGAAERAQYF. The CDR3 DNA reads TGCGCCAGCAGCTTGACTAGCGGGGGGGCCGCGGAGAGGGCCCAGTACTTC.

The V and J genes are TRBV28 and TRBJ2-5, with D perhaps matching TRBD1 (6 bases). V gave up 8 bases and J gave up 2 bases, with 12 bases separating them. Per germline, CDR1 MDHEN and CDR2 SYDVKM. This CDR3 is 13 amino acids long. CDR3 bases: TGTGCCAGCTCTAGGGACATACAAGAGACCCAGTACTTC. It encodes CASSRDIQETQYF. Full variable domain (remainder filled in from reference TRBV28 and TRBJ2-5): DVKVTQSSRYLVKRTGEKVFLECVQDMDHENMFWYRQDPGLGLRLIYFSYDVKMKEKGDIPEGYSVSREKKERFSLILESASTNQTSMYLCASSRDIQETQYFGPGTRLLVL.

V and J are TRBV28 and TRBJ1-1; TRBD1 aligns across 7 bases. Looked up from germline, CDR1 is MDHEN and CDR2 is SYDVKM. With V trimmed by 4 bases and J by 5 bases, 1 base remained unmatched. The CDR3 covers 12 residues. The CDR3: CASSSRGTEAFF. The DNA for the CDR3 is TGTGCCAGCAGTTCCAGGGGGACTGAAGCTTTCTTT.

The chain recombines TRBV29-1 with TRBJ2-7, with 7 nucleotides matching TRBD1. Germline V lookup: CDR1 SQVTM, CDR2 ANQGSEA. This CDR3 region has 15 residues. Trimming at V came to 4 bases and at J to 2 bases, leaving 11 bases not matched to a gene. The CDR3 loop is CSVGGDRVGPYEQYF. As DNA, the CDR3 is TGCAGCGTTGGAGGCGACAGGGTGGGCCCCTACGAGCAGTACTTC.

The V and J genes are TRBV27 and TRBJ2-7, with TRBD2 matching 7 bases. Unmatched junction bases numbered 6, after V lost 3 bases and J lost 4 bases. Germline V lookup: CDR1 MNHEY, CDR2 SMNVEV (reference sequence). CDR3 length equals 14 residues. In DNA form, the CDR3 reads TGTGCCAGCAGTTTCGCGGGAGACACATACGAGCAGTACTTC. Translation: CASSFAGDTYEQYF.

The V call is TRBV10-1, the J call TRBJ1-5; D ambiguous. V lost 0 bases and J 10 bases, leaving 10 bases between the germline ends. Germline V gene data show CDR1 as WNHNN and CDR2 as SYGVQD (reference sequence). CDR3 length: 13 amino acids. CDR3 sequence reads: CASSESQFAPQHF. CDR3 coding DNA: TGCGCCAGCAGTGAGTCGCAGTTTGCACCCCAGCATTTT.